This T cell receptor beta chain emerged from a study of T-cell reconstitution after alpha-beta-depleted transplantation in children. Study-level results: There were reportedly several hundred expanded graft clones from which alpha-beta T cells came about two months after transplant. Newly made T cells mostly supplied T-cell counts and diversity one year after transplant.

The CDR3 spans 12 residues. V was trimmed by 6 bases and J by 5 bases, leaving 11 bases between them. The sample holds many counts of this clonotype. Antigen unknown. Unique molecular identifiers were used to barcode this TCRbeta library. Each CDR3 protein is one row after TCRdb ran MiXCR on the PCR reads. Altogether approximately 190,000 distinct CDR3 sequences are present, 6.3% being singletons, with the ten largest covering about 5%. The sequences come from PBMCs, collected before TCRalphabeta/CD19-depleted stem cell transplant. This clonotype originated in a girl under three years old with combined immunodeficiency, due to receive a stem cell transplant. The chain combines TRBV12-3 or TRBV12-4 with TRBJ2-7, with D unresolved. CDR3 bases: TGTGCCAGCAGCCCTCAGCCGGACGAGCAGTACTTC. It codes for CASSPQPDEQYF.